The next 16 T cell receptor beta chains were all read from a single sample in a study of blood T cell repertoires in COVID-19. Using immunoSEQ multiplex PCR, the repertoire was profiled, and TCRdb retains in-frame clones only, with some absent. The data show around 64,000 clones, under 90% seen once. The sample was peripheral blood. Receptors originate from a man in his fifties or sixties with active COVID-19.

The chain uses TRBV4-2 and TRBJ1-1, with D perhaps matching TRBD1 (6 bases). This CDR3 spans 14 amino acids. Deletions cut 2 bases from V and 6 bases from J, with 13 bases between. CDR1 and CDR2 (germline): LGHNA, YNFKEQ. Here the CDR3 DNA reads TGTGCCAGCAGCCAACCACCAGGGGCCCCTGAAGCTTTCTTT. This gives the protein CASSQPPGAPEAFF.

This clone was picked up a small number of times. The CDR3 DNA sequence: TGTGCCAGCAGGGACAGGGGGAGCAATGAGCAGTTCTTC. Translating gives CASRDRGSNEQFF. V usage is TRBV7-6 and J usage is TRBJ2-1, with 10 bases lining up with TRBD1. CDR1 is SGHVS, CDR2 FNYEAQ, per germline. V was clipped by 6 bases and J by 6 bases; unmatched bases: 2. The CDR3 spans 13 residues. Full variable domain (missing parts from reference TRBV7-6 and TRBJ2-1): GAGVSQSPRYKVTKRGQDVALRCDPISGHVSLYWYRQALGQGPEFLTYFNYEAQQDKSGLPNDRFSAERPEGSISTLTIQRTEQRDSAMYRCASRDRGSNEQFFGPGTRLTVL.

CDR3: CASSPGHDTSYEQYF. The DNA for the CDR3 is TGCGCCAGCAGCCCCGGACACGATACCTCCTACGAGCAGTACTTC. J is TRBJ2-7 and V is TRBV5-1; a weak D match, TRBD1 (5 bases). The germline gives CDR1 SGHRS, CDR2 YFSETQ. Trimming took 4 bases from V and 0 from J, leaving 14 bases between them. This CDR3 has 15 residues.

The chain has TRBV9 and TRBJ2-1; D perhaps matches TRBD2 (6 bases). The germline V gene encodes CDR1 SGDLS and CDR2 YYNGEE. The ends were cut back, 8 bases at V and 2 bases at J, with 17 bases in the middle. This CDR3 contains 15 residues. For the CDR3, the DNA is TGTGCCAGTTCTCCGGGACTCATTCCCTACAATGAGCAGTTCTTC. Its protein is CASSPGLIPYNEQFF.

This chain joins TRBV5-1 and TRBJ2-2; 9 bases are shared with TRBD1. J lost 7 bases, V lost 4 bases, and 8 bases had no gene match. Germline CDR1 is SGHRS and CDR2 is YFSETQ. The CDR3 runs to 15 residues. CDR3 nucleotide sequence: TGCGCCAGCAGCCTGGGGGACAGGGATCACGGGGAGCTGTTTTTT. It is translated as CASSLGDRDHGELFF.

The V call is TRBV6-1, the J call TRBJ1-1, with a weak D call TRBD1 (6 bases). CDR1 and CDR2 from the germline V gene are MNHNS and SASEGT. V was trimmed by 0 bases and J by 10 bases, leaving 6 bases between them. The CDR3 extends over 11 amino acids. The CDR3 nucleotides are TGTGCCAGCAGTGAAGCAGGGGGAGCTTTCTTT. This codes for CASSEAGGAFF.

This sequence joins TRBV7-2 and TRBJ2-1; D not certain. V was pared by 1 base and J by 6 bases, with 7 bases between. CDR3 size: 13 residues. The germline V gene encodes CDR1 SGHTA and CDR2 FQGNSA. As DNA, the CDR3 is TGTGCCAGCAGCTTAGAACTCCTCAATGAGCAGTTCTTC. As protein: CASSLELLNEQFF.

This clone is a singleton in its sample. This chain connects TRBV7-9 to TRBJ2-2; TRBD1 might be the D (6 bases). Deletions cut 2 bases from V and 7 bases from J, with 11 bases between. CDR3 length equals 14 residues. Looked up from germline, CDR1 is SEHNR and CDR2 is FQNEAQ (reference sequence). The CDR3 spells CASSLMGADGELFF. The CDR3 nucleotides read TGTGCCAGCAGCTTAATGGGGGCCGACGGGGAGCTGTTTTTT. The complete variable domain, with remaining parts taken from reference TRBV7-9 and TRBJ2-2, reads DTGVSQNPRHKITKRGQNVTFRCDPISEHNRLYWYRQTLGQGPEFLTYFQNEAQLEKSRLLSDRFSAERPKGSFSTLEIQRTEQGDSAMYLCASSLMGADGELFFGEGSRLTVL.

This clone was observed a few times. The chain couples TRBV7-8 to TRBJ2-1, with 7 bases matching TRBD2. CDR1 and CDR2 from the germline V gene are SGHVS and FQNEAQ. The CDR3 is 16 amino acids. V dropped 5 bases and J dropped 2; count of bases not matched to a gene: 9. CDR3 protein: CASSLRVRGAYNEQFF. In DNA form, the CDR3 reads TGTGCCAGCAGCCTACGGGTTCGGGGGGCCTACAATGAGCAGTTCTTC.

This sequence joins TRBV11-2 and TRBJ2-1, with D perhaps matching TRBD1 (6 bases). The CDR3 spans 13 residues. With 4 bases removed from V and 9 bases from J, the gap between germline ends came to 13 bases. The germline V gene encodes CDR1 SGHAT and CDR2 FQNNGV. Here the CDR3 reads CASSYSIRGEQFF. CDR3 sequence (DNA): TGTGCCAGCAGCTATAGTATCAGGGGTGAGCAGTTCTTC.

This chain links TRBV11-2 with TRBJ2-1; 14 bases are a match to TRBD2. CDR1 and CDR2 (germline): SGHAT, FQNNGV. This CDR3 spans 19 amino acids. Germline trimming cut 1 base from V and 9 bases from J; bases unmatched to any gene: 14. The CDR3 loop is CASSLGRRLAGGIMGEQFF. For the CDR3, the DNA is TGTGCCAGCAGCTTAGGTCGGCGACTAGCGGGAGGGATAATGGGTGAGCAGTTCTTC.

The gene calls are TRBV5-6 and TRBJ2-2; no clear D gene. Trimming took off 2 bases at V and 7 bases at J, with 12 bases between the two ends. The CDR3 extends over 14 amino acids. Germline V gives CDR1 SGHDT, CDR2 YYEEEE. The CDR3 sequence: CASSFLEGVGELFF. The CDR3, as DNA: TGTGCCAGCAGCTTTCTAGAAGGCGTCGGGGAGCTGTTTTTT.

The chain is built from TRBV7-9 and TRBJ1-1; no reliable D call. Germline loops: CDR1 SEHNR, CDR2 FQNEAQ (reference sequence). V lost 3 bases, J lost 5 bases, and 22 bases lay in between. CDR3 length: 17 amino acids. The chain's CDR3 is CASSFSPLTRERTEAFF. Here the CDR3 DNA reads TGTGCCAGCAGCTTCAGTCCCTTGACTCGGGAAAGGACTGAAGCTTTCTTT.

CDR3 sequence (DNA): TGTGCCAGCAGCAAACGGACAGGCATGAACACTGAAGCTTTCTTT. It specifies CASSKRTGMNTEAFF. This sequence joins TRBV2 and TRBJ1-1; 7 bases fit TRBD1. J was trimmed by 0 bases and V by 6 bases; bases with no gene match: 7. The CDR3 covers 15 residues. Looked up from germline, CDR1 is SNHLY and CDR2 is FYNNEI.

The V gene is TRBV28, the J gene TRBJ2-3, with 13 bases aligning to TRBD2. The CDR3 loop spans 17 amino acids. The germline V gene has CDR1 MDHEN and CDR2 SYDVKM. Trimming at V came to 4 bases and at J to 4 bases, leaving 8 bases not matched to a gene. CDR3 in DNA: TGTGCCAGCAGTTCACGGACTAGCGGGAGTATCGCAGATACGCAGTATTTT. Encoded protein: CASSSRTSGSIADTQYF.

The genes are TRBV19 and TRBJ2-4; D possibly corresponds to TRBD2 (5 bases). This CDR3 comprises 14 residues. Trimming stripped 10 bases from V and 8 bases from J, with 21 bases between. Germline V gene data show CDR1 as LNHDA and CDR2 as SQIVND (reference sequence). The CDR3 here is CATSPRPLRDIQYF. CDR3 coding DNA: TGTGCCACCTCGCCGCGGCCCTTGAGGGACATTCAGTACTTC.